This entry features one T cell receptor beta chain sequence. No antigen is known for it. This sample was included in a study of response to subunit inactivated influenza vaccine. Findings and limits, study-wide: Authors suggested each seasonal flu vaccination may recruit only limited numbers of new T cells.

Germline V lookup: CDR1 MNHNS, CDR2 SASEGT. With V trimmed by 7 bases and J by 7 bases, 15 bases remained unmatched. The CDR3 totals 15 residues. TCRdb fed the RT-PCR reads into MiXCR, producing one record per CDR3 protein. This table holds around 710,000 distinct CDR3 sequences, about 14% found once. V usage is TRBV6-1 and J usage is TRBJ2-7; 8 bases agree with TRBD1. The receptor comes from a man aged 45-65 years who received an inactivated influenza vaccine. The specimen was PBMCs from blood, collected 14 to 15 days before vaccination. CDR3 loop: CASTPPDRAGREQYF. The CDR3, as DNA: TGTGCCAGCACCCCCCCGGACAGGGCGGGTCGGGAGCAGTACTTC.